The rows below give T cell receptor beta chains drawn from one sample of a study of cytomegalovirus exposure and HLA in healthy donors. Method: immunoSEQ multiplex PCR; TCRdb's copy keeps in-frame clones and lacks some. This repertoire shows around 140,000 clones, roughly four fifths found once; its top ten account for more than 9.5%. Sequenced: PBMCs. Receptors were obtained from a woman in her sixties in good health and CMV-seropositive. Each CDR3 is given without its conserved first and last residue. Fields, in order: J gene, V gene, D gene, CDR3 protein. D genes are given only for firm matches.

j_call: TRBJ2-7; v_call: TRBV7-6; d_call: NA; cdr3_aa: ASSLDGISSYEQY
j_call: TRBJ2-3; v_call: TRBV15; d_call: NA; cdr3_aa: ATSREPQSTDTQY
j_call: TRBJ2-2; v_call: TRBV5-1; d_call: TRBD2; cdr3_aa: ASSLPSGTGELF
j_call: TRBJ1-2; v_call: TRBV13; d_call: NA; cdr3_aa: ASSPGGHGYT
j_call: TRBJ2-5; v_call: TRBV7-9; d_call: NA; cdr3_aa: ASSWGVGQETQY
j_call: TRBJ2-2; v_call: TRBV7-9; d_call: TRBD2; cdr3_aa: ASSLPSGRVTGELF
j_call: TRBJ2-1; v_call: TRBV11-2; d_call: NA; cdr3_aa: ASSSEFEQF
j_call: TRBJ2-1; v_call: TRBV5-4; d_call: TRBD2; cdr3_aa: ASSFSGRMENEQF
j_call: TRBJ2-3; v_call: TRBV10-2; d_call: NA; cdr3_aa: ASSDVAEATDTQY
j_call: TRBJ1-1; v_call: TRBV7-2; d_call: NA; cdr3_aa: ASSLDSHREAF
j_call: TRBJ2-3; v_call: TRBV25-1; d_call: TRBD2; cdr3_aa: ASARGDYTDTQY
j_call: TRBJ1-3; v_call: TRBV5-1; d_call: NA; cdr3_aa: ASSPSGFENTIY
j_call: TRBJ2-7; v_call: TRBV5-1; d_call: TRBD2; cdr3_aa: ASSSGLAGPLGLSY
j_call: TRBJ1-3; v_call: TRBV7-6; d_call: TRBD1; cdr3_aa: ASSPGGPGNTIY
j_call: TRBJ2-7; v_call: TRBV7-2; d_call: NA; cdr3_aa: ASTADGHEQY
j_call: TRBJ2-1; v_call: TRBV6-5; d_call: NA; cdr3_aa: ASKTGLPYNEQF
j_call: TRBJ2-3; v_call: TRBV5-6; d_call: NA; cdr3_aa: ASSRDIPHADTQY
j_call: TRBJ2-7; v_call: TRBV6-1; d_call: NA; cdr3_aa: ASTEWDIREQY
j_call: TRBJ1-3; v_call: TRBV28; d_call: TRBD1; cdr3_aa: ASSSPGQGAGGNTIY
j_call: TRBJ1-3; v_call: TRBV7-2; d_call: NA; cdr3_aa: ASSPSSLGNTIY
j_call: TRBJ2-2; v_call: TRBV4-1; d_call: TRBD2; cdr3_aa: ASSQYLLAGDTNTGELF
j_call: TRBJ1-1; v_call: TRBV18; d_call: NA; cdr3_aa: ASSPQARATEAF
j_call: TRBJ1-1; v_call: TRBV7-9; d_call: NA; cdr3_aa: ASSLPDNTEAF
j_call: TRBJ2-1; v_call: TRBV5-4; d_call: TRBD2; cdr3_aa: ASSPARLAGNNEQF
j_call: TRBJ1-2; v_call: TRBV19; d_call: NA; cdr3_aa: ATPYYGYT
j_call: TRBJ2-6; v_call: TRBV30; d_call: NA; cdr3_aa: AWSVTGANVLT